This T cell receptor beta chain was profiled in a study of blood T cell repertoires in COVID-19. Study overall: Spain, Italy and the United States supplied samples that represented acute and convalescent COVID-19.

The CDR3 runs to 18 residues. Germline-derived CDR1 and CDR2 are SGDLS and YYNGEE. V lost 3 bases, J lost 2 bases, and 14 bases stayed unmatched. In the study's own analysis: Amplified reference gene primers provided the basis for estimating nucleated cell counts. Clones were read by immunoSEQ multiplex PCR, and TCRdb kept only the in-frame ones, dropping some. The DNA was the basis for D and trimming; V, J and clone size are from that table. This sample has some 150,000 clones, with approximately 90% found just once. Sequencing was done on a sample of peripheral blood. The clonotype originates from a human donor in a cohort sampled during active COVID-19. This chain links TRBV9 with TRBJ2-3, with 8 bases identical to TRBD2. CDR3 sequence: CASSDSYTSGISTDTQYF. CDR3 nucleotides: TGTGCCAGCAGCGACTCCTACACTAGCGGTATTTCCACAGATACGCAGTATTTT. Combining the CDR3 with reference TRBV9 and TRBJ2-3 gives the whole variable domain DSGVTQTPKHLITATGQRVTLRCSPRSGDLSVYWYQQSLDQGLQFLIQYYNGEERAKGNILERFSAQQFPDLHSELNLSSLELGDSALYFCASSDSYTSGISTDTQYFGPGTRLTVL.